This entry is about one TCR beta chain. Method: immunoSEQ multiplex PCR; TCRdb's copy keeps in-frame clones and lacks some. Among roughly 25,000 clones listed, around 80% were seen once. The germline V gene encodes CDR1 SGDLS and CDR2 YYNGEE. The CDR3 is made up of 15 amino acids. With 0 bases clipped from V and 3 bases from J, the junction kept 5 bases outside the gene matches. The data are from a study of siplizumab effects on memory and regulatory T cells. The source of this sequence is a human donor in good health. Sequencing was carried out using memory CD4+ T cells sorted from blood. The V gene is TRBV9, the J gene TRBJ2-7; 8 bases map to TRBD2. CDR3 coding DNA: TGTGCCAGCAGCGTAGGTGAGACTAGCGTCTACGAGCAGTACTTC. Translating it yields CASSVGETSVYEQYF. Together with reference TRBV9 and TRBJ2-7, the CDR3 gives the full variable domain: DSGVTQTPKHLITATGQRVTLRCSPRSGDLSVYWYQQSLDQGLQFLIQYYNGEERAKGNILERFSAQQFPDLHSELNLSSLELGDSALYFCASSVGETSVYEQYFGPGTRLTVT.